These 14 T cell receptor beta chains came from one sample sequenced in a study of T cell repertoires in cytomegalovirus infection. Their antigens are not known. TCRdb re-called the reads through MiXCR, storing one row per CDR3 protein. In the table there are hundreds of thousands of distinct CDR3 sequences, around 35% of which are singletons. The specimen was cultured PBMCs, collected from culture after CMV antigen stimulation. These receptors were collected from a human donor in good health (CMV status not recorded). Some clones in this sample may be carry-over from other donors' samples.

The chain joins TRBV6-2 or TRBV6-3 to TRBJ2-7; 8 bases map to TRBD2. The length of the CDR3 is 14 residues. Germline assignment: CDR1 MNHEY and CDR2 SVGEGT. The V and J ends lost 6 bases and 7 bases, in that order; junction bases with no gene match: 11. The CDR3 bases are TGTGCCAGCAGGGACGACGGGAGGGCCTTTGAGCAGTACTTC. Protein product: CASRDDGRAFEQYF.

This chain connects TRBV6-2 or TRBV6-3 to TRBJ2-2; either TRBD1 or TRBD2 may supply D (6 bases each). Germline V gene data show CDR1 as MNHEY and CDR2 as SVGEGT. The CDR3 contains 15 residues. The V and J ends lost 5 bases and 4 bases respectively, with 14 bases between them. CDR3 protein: CASSRGARGTGELFF. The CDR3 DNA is TGTGCCAGCAGTAGGGGGGCCAGAGGCACCGGGGAGCTGTTTTTT.

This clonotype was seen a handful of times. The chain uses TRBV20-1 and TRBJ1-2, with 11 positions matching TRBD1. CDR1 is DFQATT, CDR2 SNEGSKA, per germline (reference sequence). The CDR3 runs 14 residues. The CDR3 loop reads CSSLPGQGDYGYTF. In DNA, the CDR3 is TGCAGCAGCCTTCCGGGACAGGGGGACTATGGCTACACCTTC.

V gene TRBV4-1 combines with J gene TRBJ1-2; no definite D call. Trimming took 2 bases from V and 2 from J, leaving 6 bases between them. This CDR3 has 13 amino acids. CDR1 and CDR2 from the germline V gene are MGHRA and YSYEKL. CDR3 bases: TGCGCCAGCAGCCAATGGAGGAACTATGGCTACACCTTC. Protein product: CASSQWRNYGYTF.

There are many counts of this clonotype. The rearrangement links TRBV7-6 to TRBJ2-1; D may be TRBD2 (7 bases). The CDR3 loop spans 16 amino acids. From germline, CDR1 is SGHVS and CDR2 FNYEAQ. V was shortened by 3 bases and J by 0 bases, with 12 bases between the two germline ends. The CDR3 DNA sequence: TGTGCCAGCAGCTTGGGGCGGGGGCGCTCCTACAATGAGCAGTTCTTC. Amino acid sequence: CASSLGRGRSYNEQFF.

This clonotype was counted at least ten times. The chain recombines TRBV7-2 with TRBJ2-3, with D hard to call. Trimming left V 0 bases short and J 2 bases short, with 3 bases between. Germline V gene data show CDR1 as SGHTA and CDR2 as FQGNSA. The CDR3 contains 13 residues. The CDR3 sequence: CASSLAVTDTQYF. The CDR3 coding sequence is TGTGCCAGCAGCTTAGCGGTCACAGATACGCAGTATTTT. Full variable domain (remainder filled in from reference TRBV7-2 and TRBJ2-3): GAGVSQSPSNKVTEKGKDVELRCDPISGHTALYWYRQSLGQGLEFLIYFQGNSAPDKSGLPSDRFSAERTGGSVSTLTIQRTQQEDSAVYLCASSLAVTDTQYFGPGTRLTVL.

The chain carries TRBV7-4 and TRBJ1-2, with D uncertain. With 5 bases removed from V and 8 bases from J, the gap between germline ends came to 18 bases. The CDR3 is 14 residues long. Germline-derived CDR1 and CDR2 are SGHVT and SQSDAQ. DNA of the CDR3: TGTGCCAGCAGCCCAACCTCCGGGTACGTGGGCTACACCTTC. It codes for CASSPTSGYVGYTF.

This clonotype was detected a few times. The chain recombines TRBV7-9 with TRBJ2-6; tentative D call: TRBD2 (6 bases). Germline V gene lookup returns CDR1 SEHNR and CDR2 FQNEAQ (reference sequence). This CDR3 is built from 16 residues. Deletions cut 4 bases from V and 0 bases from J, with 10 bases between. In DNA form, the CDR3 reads TGTGCCAGCAGCTCCGGGGGTTCCTCTGGGGCCAACGTCCTGACTTTC. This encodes CASSSGGSSGANVLTF. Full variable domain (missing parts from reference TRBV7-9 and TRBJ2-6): DTGVSQNPRHKITKRGQNVTFRCDPISEHNRLYWYRQTLGQGPEFLTYFQNEAQLEKSRLLSDRFSAERPKGSFSTLEIQRTEQGDSAMYLCASSSGGSSGANVLTFGAGSRLTVL.

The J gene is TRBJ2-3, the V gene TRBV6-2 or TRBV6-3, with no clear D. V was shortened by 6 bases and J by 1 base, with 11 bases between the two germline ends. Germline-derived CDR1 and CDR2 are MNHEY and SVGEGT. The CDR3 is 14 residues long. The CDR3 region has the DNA TGTGCCAGCAGCTCCCCGAAGGGCACAGATACGCAGTATTTT. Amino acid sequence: CASSSPKGTDTQYF.

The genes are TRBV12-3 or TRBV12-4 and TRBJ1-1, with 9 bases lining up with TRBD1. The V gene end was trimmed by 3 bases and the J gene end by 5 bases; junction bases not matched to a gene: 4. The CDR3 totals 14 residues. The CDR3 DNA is TGTGCCAGCAGTTTCTGGGACAGGGTTACTGAAGCTTTCTTT. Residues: CASSFWDRVTEAFF.

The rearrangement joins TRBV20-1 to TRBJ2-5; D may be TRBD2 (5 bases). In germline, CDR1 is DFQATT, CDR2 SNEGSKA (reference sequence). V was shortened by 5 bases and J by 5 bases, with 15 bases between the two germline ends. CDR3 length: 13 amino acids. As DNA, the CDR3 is TGCAGTGCTCCAGCCCTAGGCGGGGAGACCCAGTACTTC. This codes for CSAPALGGETQYF.

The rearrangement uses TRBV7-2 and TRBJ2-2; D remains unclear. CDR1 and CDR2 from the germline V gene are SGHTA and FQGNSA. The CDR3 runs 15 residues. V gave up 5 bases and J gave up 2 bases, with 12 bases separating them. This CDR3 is CASSPWLENTGELFF. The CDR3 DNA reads TGTGCCAGCAGCCCATGGCTAGAAAACACCGGGGAGCTGTTTTTT.

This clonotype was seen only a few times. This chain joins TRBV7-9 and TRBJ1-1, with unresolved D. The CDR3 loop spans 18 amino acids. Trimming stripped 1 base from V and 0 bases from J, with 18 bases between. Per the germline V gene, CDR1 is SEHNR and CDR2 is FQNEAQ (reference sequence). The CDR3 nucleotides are TGTGCCAGCAGCTTAGGTGGGTCAAGTCAAAATTTGAACACTGAAGCTTTCTTT. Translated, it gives CASSLGGSSQNLNTEAFF.

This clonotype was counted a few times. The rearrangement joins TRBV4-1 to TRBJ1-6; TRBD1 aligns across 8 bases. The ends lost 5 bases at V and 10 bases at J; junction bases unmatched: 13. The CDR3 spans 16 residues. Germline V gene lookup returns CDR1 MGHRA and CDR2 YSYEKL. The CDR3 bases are TGCGCCAGCAGCTTCCAGAAGGACAGGGCCGGATCACCCCTCCACTTT. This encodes CASSFQKDRAGSPLHF.